The 32 T cell receptor beta chains below come from one sample, sequenced in a study of OX40 agonist ivuxolimab in advanced cancers. TCRdb keeps only in-frame clones here, not all; method: immunoSEQ multiplex PCR. The data contain tens of thousands of clones, 70% to 85% of them singletons. The specimen comprised CD4+ or CD8+ T cells sorted from blood, sampled in a trial of the OX40 agonist ivuxolimab. The receptor source for this set is an adult with an advanced solid tumor such as melanoma, head and neck, liver or kidney cancer.

This chain joins TRBV2 and TRBJ1-4; TRBD1 agrees at 7 bases. The CDR3 totals 14 residues. V gave up 6 bases and J gave up 6 bases; unmatched junction bases: 7. The germline V gene has CDR1 SNHLY and CDR2 FYNNEI. In DNA, the CDR3 is TGTGCCAGCAGGTCCAAGGGGGCGGATGAAAAACTGTTTTTT. Protein: CASRSKGADEKLFF.

In the case of this clone: A much larger clonotype is one base distant, so this may be a read error. Other nucleotide sequences in the sample specify the same CDR3. The chain has TRBV6-5 and TRBJ1-6, with TRBD1 as a possible D gene (6 bases). V was trimmed by 2 bases and J by 9 bases, leaving 14 bases between them. The CDR3 is 15 residues long. CDR1 MNHEY and CDR2 SVGAGI come from the germline V gene. Here the CDR3 reads CASSYGHSDSSPLHF. CDR3 bases: TGTGCCAGCAGTTACGGGCACTCGGACAGTTCACCCCTCCACTTT.

This clone was counted only a few times. CDR3 protein: CASSRAPGNQPQHF. The CDR3 DNA sequence: TGTGCCAGCAGCAGGGCGCCCGGCAATCAGCCCCAGCATTTT. The chain links TRBV28 to TRBJ1-5; perhaps TRBD1 as D (5 bases). Germline lookup yields CDR1 MDHEN and CDR2 SYDVKM. The V end lost 6 bases, the J end lost 2 bases, and 11 bases lay between the germline ends. This CDR3 has 14 amino acids.

This clone was recorded only once. The rearrangement links TRBV5-1 to TRBJ2-5; the D gene is possibly TRBD2 (6 bases). V was clipped by 2 bases and J by 2 bases, with 19 bases between them. The CDR3 length is 17 residues. CDR1 is SGHRS and CDR2 is YFSETQ in the germline V gene. CDR3 bases: TGCGCCAGCAGCTTTACCCGGCCGGGAGACGTTCAAGAGACCCAGTACTTC. Protein sequence: CASSFTRPGDVQETQYF.

This clone came up a few times. The chain uses TRBV5-6 and TRBJ2-7; TRBD1 matches 10 bases. V shed 4 bases, J shed 7 bases, and the junction held 11 bases outside the gene matches. The CDR3 is 15 residues long. Per germline, CDR1 SGHDT and CDR2 YYEEEE. The CDR3 here is CASSAPGQGHREQYV. DNA for the CDR3: TGTGCCAGCAGCGCCCCGGGACAGGGGCATCGGGAGCAGTACGTC.

The rearrangement links TRBV5-1 to TRBJ2-5; perhaps TRBD2 as D (5 bases). CDR3 size: 13 residues. CDR1 is SGHRS and CDR2 is YFSETQ in the germline V gene. V lost 4 bases to trimming and J lost 2 bases, with 9 bases between them. The DNA of the CDR3 is TGCGCCAGCAGCGCACTAGGGCAAGAGACCCAGTACTTC. This translates into CASSALGQETQYF.

The V call is TRBV10-3, the J call TRBJ2-1; TRBD2 matches 7 bases. The CDR3 sequence is 18 residues long. J was trimmed by 2 bases and V by 0 bases; bases with no gene match: 10. Looked up from germline, CDR1 is ENHRY and CDR2 is SYGVKD. In DNA, the CDR3 is TGTGCCATCAGTGAGTCGACACTCGCGGGGGTTGCCTACAATGAGCAGTTCTTC. Protein sequence: CAISESTLAGVAYNEQFF.

This clone was seen once. The J gene is TRBJ2-7, the V gene TRBV6-5, with 10 bases lining up with TRBD2. This CDR3 contains 15 residues. Germline assignment: CDR1 MNHEY and CDR2 SVGAGI. V was clipped by 6 bases and J by 6 bases; unmatched bases: 11. The CDR3 here is CASRPGASGSSEQYF. The DNA for the CDR3 is TGTGCCAGCAGACCAGGGGCTAGCGGGAGTAGCGAGCAGTACTTC.

This clone was detected a few times. The chain has TRBV5-1 and TRBJ1-6; D not certain. This CDR3 has 13 residues. V lost 0 bases to trimming and J lost 11 bases, with 9 bases between them. Germline CDR1 is SGHRS and CDR2 is YFSETQ. Written as DNA, the CDR3 is TGCGCCAGCAGCTTGGAATGGATGGCACCCCTCCACTTT. This codes for CASSLEWMAPLHF. Complete variable domain (other parts from reference TRBV5-1 and TRBJ1-6): KAGVTQTPRYLIKTRGQQVTLSCSPISGHRSVSWYQQTPGQGLQFLFEYFSETQRNKGNFPGRFSGRQFSNSRSEMNVSTLELGDSALYLCASSLEWMAPLHFGNGTRLTVT.

V is TRBV5-1 and J is TRBJ2-5; D gene ambiguous. Trimming stripped 4 bases from V and 0 bases from J, with 13 bases between. Germline V gene sequence: CDR1 SGHRS, CDR2 YFSETQ. CDR3 size: 15 residues. The CDR3 sequence is CASSPGLLNQETQYF. In nucleotides, the CDR3 is TGCGCCAGCAGCCCCGGCCTCCTGAACCAAGAGACCCAGTACTTC. The complete variable domain, with remaining parts taken from reference TRBV5-1 and TRBJ2-5, reads KAGVTQTPRYLIKTRGQQVTLSCSPISGHRSVSWYQQTPGQGLQFLFEYFSETQRNKGNFPGRFSGRQFSNSRSEMNVSTLELGDSALYLCASSPGLLNQETQYFGPGTRLLVL.

The genes are TRBV27 and TRBJ1-5, with D maybe TRBD1 (6 bases). Looked up from germline, CDR1 is MNHEY and CDR2 is SMNVEV (reference sequence). This CDR3 has 17 residues. V gave up 10 bases and J gave up 0 bases, with 22 bases separating them. CDR3 nucleotide sequence: TGTGCCACCGGGAGGGGGGGGTTTTTGGATAGCAATCAGCCCCAGCATTTT. It is translated as CATGRGGFLDSNQPQHF.

This clone was detected a few times. The chain employs TRBV5-4 and TRBJ2-7; TRBD2 might be the D (5 bases). Germline-derived CDR1 and CDR2 are SGHNT and YYREEE (reference sequence). CDR3 length equals 15 residues. V was pared by 4 bases and J by 2 bases, with 16 bases between. The CDR3 DNA reads as TGTGCCAGCAGCCCCCCCCGGGGTCTTCCCTACGAGCAGTACTTC. The encoded protein is CASSPPRGLPYEQYF.

The chain recombines TRBV5-1 with TRBJ1-6; 7 bases agree with TRBD1. Trimming at V came to 6 bases and at J to 9 bases, leaving 9 bases not matched to a gene. The CDR3 covers 14 residues. CDR1 is SGHRS and CDR2 is YFSETQ in the germline V gene. CDR3 region: CASMETGSASPLHF. DNA for the CDR3: TGCGCCAGCATGGAGACAGGGTCGGCTTCACCCCTCCACTTT.

The V call is TRBV11-2, the J call TRBJ2-2, with 10 bases that match TRBD1. V shed 1 base, J shed 5 bases, and the junction held 10 bases outside the gene matches. Germline CDR1 reads SGHAT; CDR2 reads FQNNGV. The length of the CDR3 is 18 residues. The chain's CDR3 is CASSLALSGTGVTGELFF. The CDR3 nucleotides read TGTGCCAGCAGCTTAGCTCTCTCCGGGACAGGGGTGACCGGGGAGCTGTTTTTT.

V and J are TRBV2 and TRBJ1-1, with unresolved D. The CDR3 sequence is 13 residues long. Per the germline V gene, CDR1 is SNHLY and CDR2 is FYNNEI. V was shortened by 4 bases and J by 2 bases, with 8 bases between the two germline ends. CDR3 sequence: CASSGRSNTEAFF. Here the CDR3 DNA reads TGTGCCAGCAGTGGTCGTTCCAACACTGAAGCTTTCTTT.

The table lists this clone with a few counts. The V call is TRBV5-4, the J call TRBJ1-3, with 12 bases fitting TRBD1. After removal of 0 bases from V and 4 bases from J, the junction contained 5 bases not matched to a gene. The CDR3 extends over 17 amino acids. Germline V CDR1 and CDR2: SGHNT, YYREEE (reference sequence). DNA for the CDR3: TGTGCCAGCAGCTTGGGGGGACAGGGGGCTCGAGGAAACACCATATATTTT. Amino acids: CASSLGGQGARGNTIYF.

A word on this clone: Sequence at one end of the junction differs from germline and may be a read error. The rearrangement joins TRBV7-2 to TRBJ2-7; D ambiguous. The CDR3 is made up of 11 amino acids. Germline CDR1 reads SGHTA; CDR2 reads FQGNSA. DNA for the CDR3: TGTGCTAGCACAGATTCCTACGAGCAGTACTTC. The encoded protein is CASTDSYEQYF.

The chain employs TRBV12-5 and TRBJ2-5; D remains unclear. This CDR3 comprises 14 residues. Trimming removed 3 bases from V and 5 bases from J, with 13 bases in between. From germline, CDR1 is LGHNT and CDR2 FRNRAP. DNA for the CDR3: TGTGCTAGTGGTTTCGCAGGCGTGGGGGAGACCCAGTACTTC. Translated: CASGFAGVGETQYF.

This rearrangement joins TRBV4-1 to TRBJ2-7; 9 bases match TRBD2. Germline V gene lookup returns CDR1 MGHRA and CDR2 YSYEKL. The CDR3 sequence is 15 residues long. V was clipped by 4 bases and J by 2 bases; unmatched bases: 6. The CDR3 DNA follows: TGCGCCAGCAGCCTTGAGGCTAGCGGGGCCTACGAGCAGTACTTC. Encoded protein: CASSLEASGAYEQYF.

The chain carries TRBV7-3 and TRBJ1-1, with D possibly matching TRBD1 (5 bases). Germline-derived CDR1 and CDR2 are SGHTA and FQGTGA. The V end lost 5 bases, the J end lost 2 bases, and 9 bases lay between the germline ends. The CDR3 consists of 13 residues. CDR3 amino acids: CASSGDRNTEAFF. In DNA form, the CDR3 reads TGTGCCAGCAGCGGGGACCGCAACACTGAAGCTTTCTTT. The full variable domain, in which reference TRBV7-3 and TRBJ1-1 provide the parts outside the CDR3, is GAGVSQTPSNKVTEKGKYVELRCDPISGHTALYWYRQSLGQGPEFLIYFQGTGAADDSGLPNDRFFAVRPEGSVSTLKIQRTERGDSAVYLCASSGDRNTEAFFGQGTRLTVV.

The CDR3 loop reads CASSPSREDTQYF. In DNA form, the CDR3 reads TGTGCCAGCAGCCCGTCCCGGGAGGATACGCAGTATTTT. V is TRBV7-7 and J is TRBJ2-3; TRBD2 might be the D (6 bases). V gave up 5 bases and J gave up 6 bases, with 12 bases separating them. This CDR3 is built from 13 residues. Germline CDR1 and CDR2: SSHAT and FNYEAQ (reference sequence).

V is TRBV28 and J is TRBJ2-5; 10 nucleotides line up with TRBD1. This CDR3 has 14 residues. Germline values: CDR1 MDHEN, CDR2 SYDVKM. Germline trimming cut 10 bases from V and 5 bases from J; bases unmatched to any gene: 10. CDR3 coding DNA: TGTGCCATCGGACAGGGGGTATCCTCGGAGACCCAGTACTTC. It translates to CAIGQGVSSETQYF. Combining the CDR3 with reference TRBV28 and TRBJ2-5 gives the whole variable domain DVKVTQSSRYLVKRTGEKVFLECVQDMDHENMFWYRQDPGLGLRLIYFSYDVKMKEKGDIPEGYSVSREKKERFSLILESASTNQTSMYLCAIGQGVSSETQYFGPGTRLLVL.

V usage is TRBV11-2 and J usage is TRBJ1-1; no reliable D call. V lost 2 bases and J 1 base, leaving 11 bases between the germline ends. Germline assignment: CDR1 SGHAT and CDR2 FQNNGV. The CDR3 contains 15 residues. The CDR3 reads CASSLRRTENTEAFF. The DNA of the CDR3 is TGTGCCAGCAGCTTACGACGGACGGAGAACACTGAAGCTTTCTTT.

This sequence joins TRBV27 and TRBJ1-1, with D possibly matching TRBD1 (6 bases). This CDR3 has 18 amino acids. Germline V gene data show CDR1 as MNHEY and CDR2 as SMNVEV (reference sequence). V was pared by 3 bases and J by 0 bases, with 20 bases between. The CDR3 sequence is CASSFLGQGLNVNTEAFF. CDR3 coding DNA: TGTGCCAGCAGTTTTCTGGGGCAGGGGCTAAATGTGAACACTGAAGCTTTCTTT.

This clone has just a few counts. This rearrangement joins TRBV4-1 to TRBJ1-5; TRBD1 matches at 7 bases. V was pared by 1 base and J by 3 bases, with 6 bases of the junction left unmatched. This CDR3 is built from 16 residues. The germline V gene encodes CDR1 MGHRA and CDR2 YSYEKL. Here the CDR3 DNA reads TGCGCCAGCAGCCAAGTCAAGGGACAGAACAATCAGCCCCAGCATTTT. It yields the protein CASSQVKGQNNQPQHF.

CDR3 amino acids: CASPPWGHQPQHF. The CDR3 DNA follows: TGTGCCAGCCCCCCATGGGGGCATCAGCCCCAGCATTTT. The chain couples TRBV18 to TRBJ1-5, with TRBD1 as a possible D gene (6 bases). This CDR3 has 13 amino acids. Between the trimmed V and J ends, which lost 8 bases and 5 bases, there was a span of 13 bases. Germline V CDR1 and CDR2: KGHSH, LQKENI. The full variable domain, rest sourced from reference TRBV18 and TRBJ1-5, is NAGVMQNPRHLVRRRGQEARLRCSPMKGHSHVYWYRQLPEEGLKFMVYLQKENIIDESGMPKERFSAEFPKEGPSILRIQQVVRGDSAAYFCASPPWGHQPQHFGDGTRLSIL.

As regards this clone: Additional DNA sequences in this sample encode the identical CDR3. The chain links TRBV5-1 to TRBJ2-3; D call uncertain. The CDR3 runs 14 residues. Germline CDR1 SGHRS, CDR2 YFSETQ. V lost 0 bases, J lost 0 bases, and 5 bases lay in between. The DNA for the CDR3 is TGCGCCAGCAGCTTGGCGGACAGCACAGATACGCAGTATTTT. This encodes CASSLADSTDTQYF.

The chain is built from TRBV18 and TRBJ1-1; no definite D call. CDR1 is KGHSH and CDR2 is LQKENI in the germline V gene. The CDR3 sequence is 15 residues long. V dropped 0 bases and J dropped 2 bases, with 10 bases sitting between them. The CDR3 here is CASSPPGLLNTEAFF. The CDR3 DNA reads as TGTGCCAGCTCACCACCTGGTCTCCTCAACACTGAAGCTTTCTTT. Drawing the rest from reference TRBV18 and TRBJ1-1, the complete variable domain is NAGVMQNPRHLVRRRGQEARLRCSPMKGHSHVYWYRQLPEEGLKFMVYLQKENIIDESGMPKERFSAEFPKEGPSILRIQQVVRGDSAAYFCASSPPGLLNTEAFFGQGTRLTVV.

This chain uses TRBV7-3 with TRBJ2-2; D gene ambiguous. Germline-derived CDR1 and CDR2 are SGHTA and FQGTGA. The CDR3 totals 13 residues. Trimming removed 2 bases at V and 7 bases at J, with 8 bases between. This CDR3 reads CASSLRRDGELFF. CDR3 nucleotide sequence: TGTGCCAGCAGCTTACGTAGGGACGGGGAGCTGTTTTTT.

The rearrangement uses TRBV2 and TRBJ1-1; a possible D gene is TRBD1 (6 bases). Trimming pared 8 bases from V and 4 bases from J, leaving 14 bases between. Germline lookup yields CDR1 SNHLY and CDR2 FYNNEI. The CDR3 runs 13 residues. CDR3 DNA sequence: TGTGCCAGCGGCTTGACAGGTGCCACTGAAGCTTTCTTT. This sequence encodes CASGLTGATEAFF.

The chain has TRBV6-1 and TRBJ1-5, with 9 bases lining up with TRBD1. CDR3 length equals 15 residues. Germline CDR1 reads MNHNS; CDR2 reads SASEGT. With V trimmed by 10 bases and J by 6 bases, 13 bases remained unmatched. CDR3 nucleotides: TGTGCCACAGAGGTCACGGGACAGGGTTTTCAGCCCCAGCATTTT. Protein: CATEVTGQGFQPQHF.

This clone was detected only once. The chain recombines TRBV7-9 with TRBJ2-3, with a tentative D call TRBD1 (6 bases). Trimming cost V 3 bases and J 1 base, with 23 bases left between them. From germline, CDR1 is SEHNR and CDR2 FQNEAQ (reference sequence). The CDR3 spans 19 residues. CDR3 DNA: TGTGCCAGCAGCTTCTACGGTACCATCGGGGCAGGGGGCACAGATACGCAGTATTTT. It translates to CASSFYGTIGAGGTDTQYF.